Following are 18 T cell receptor beta chains from one sample sequenced in a study of control samples from healthy donors and cancer patients. Method: immunoSEQ multiplex PCR; TCRdb's copy keeps in-frame clones and lacks some. The table has around 200,000 clones, roughly 93% seen once. Sequenced: blood. The source is a man aged 18 to 29 in good health.

V usage is TRBV7-3 and J usage is TRBJ2-1, with a tentative D call TRBD1 (5 bases). The CDR3 has 13 residues. The V gene lost 1 base and the J gene lost 5 bases, with 6 bases spanning the gap. CDR1 and CDR2 (germline): SGHTA, FQGTGA. The CDR3 loop reads CASSLSRDNEQFF. CDR3 nucleotides: TGTGCCAGCAGCTTAAGCAGGGACAATGAGCAGTTCTTC.

The J gene is TRBJ1-1, the V gene TRBV10-3; D unresolved. This CDR3 has 15 residues. CDR1 and CDR2 from the germline V gene are ENHRY and SYGVKD. Between the trimmed V and J ends, which lost 0 bases and 3 bases, there was a span of 11 bases. CDR3 coding DNA: TGTGCCATCAGTGAGTCCGGCAGGCTCGACACTGAAGCTTTCTTT. Amino acids: CAISESGRLDTEAFF.

The V gene is TRBV6-5, the J gene TRBJ2-7; TRBD1 matches 10 bases. Germline V gives CDR1 MNHEY, CDR2 SVGAGI. V trimming: 6 bases; J trimming: 7 bases; junction bases outside the gene matches: 6. The CDR3 is 13 residues long. This CDR3 is CASRRQGAGEQYF. The CDR3, as DNA: TGTGCCAGCAGGAGACAGGGGGCGGGAGAGCAGTACTTC.

The chain carries TRBV18 and TRBJ2-7; D unclear. The CDR3 extends over 13 amino acids. The V end lost 2 bases, the J end lost 4 bases, and 9 bases lay between the germline ends. CDR1 is KGHSH and CDR2 is LQKENI in the germline V gene. The CDR3 reads CASSPANEYEQYF. CDR3 nucleotide sequence: TGTGCCAGCTCACCAGCCAACGAGTACGAGCAGTACTTC. Combining the CDR3 with reference TRBV18 and TRBJ2-7 gives the whole variable domain NAGVMQNPRHLVRRRGQEARLRCSPMKGHSHVYWYRQLPEEGLKFMVYLQKENIIDESGMPKERFSAEFPKEGPSILRIQQVVRGDSAAYFCASSPANEYEQYFGPGTRLTVT.

The rearrangement joins TRBV27 to TRBJ2-5, with 12 bases that match TRBD2. The CDR3 loop spans 19 amino acids. V shed 2 bases and J 3 bases; nucleotides not matched to a gene: 13. CDR1 and CDR2 (germline): MNHEY, SMNVEV (reference sequence). The CDR3 here is CASSLKLSGLAGQKETQYF. The CDR3 coding sequence is TGTGCCAGCAGTTTAAAGCTTAGCGGACTAGCGGGGCAAAAAGAGACCCAGTACTTC.

This chain connects TRBV3-1 (or the pseudogene TRBV3-2) to TRBJ1-5, with D possibly matching TRBD1 (5 bases). The V gene's germline CDR1 is LGHDT and CDR2 YNNKEL (reference sequence). The CDR3 is 13 amino acids. Trimming pared 3 bases from V and 7 bases from J, leaving 10 bases between. The CDR3 spells CASSQGLKQPQHF. The CDR3 DNA sequence: TGTGCCAGCAGCCAGGGACTAAAGCAGCCCCAGCATTTT.

A single count supports this clone. This sequence joins TRBV5-4 and TRBJ1-2, with a tentative D call TRBD1 (5 bases). The length of the CDR3 is 15 residues. Germline V gives CDR1 SGHNT, CDR2 YYREEE (reference sequence). V dropped 5 bases and J dropped 8 bases, with 22 bases sitting between them. The CDR3 region is CASRPLQDSGGGYTF. In nucleotides, the CDR3 is TGTGCCAGCAGGCCCCTCCAGGACTCTGGGGGGGGCTACACCTTC.

The chain uses TRBV5-1 and TRBJ2-5; 8 bases align to TRBD2. The CDR3 spans 15 residues. Germline CDR1 reads SGHRS; CDR2 reads YFSETQ. Germline trimming cut 1 base from V and 1 base from J; bases unmatched to any gene: 3. The CDR3 here is CASSLSSGAQETQYF. DNA of the CDR3: TGCGCCAGCAGCTTGAGTAGCGGGGCCCAAGAGACCCAGTACTTC.

The chain uses TRBV7-2 and TRBJ2-1, with no clear D. CDR3 length: 14 residues. The V gene's germline CDR1 is SGHTA and CDR2 FQGNSA. V lost 1 base and J 2 bases, leaving 6 bases between the germline ends. CDR3 sequence (DNA): TGTGCCAGCAGCTTAGATCCTACCTACAATGAGCAGTTCTTC. Its protein is CASSLDPTYNEQFF.

The chain is built from TRBV5-1 and TRBJ2-7; D is unresolved. The CDR3 runs to 14 residues. Trimming removed 3 bases from V and 1 base from J, with 11 bases in between. The germline V gene encodes CDR1 SGHRS and CDR2 YFSETQ. CDR3 sequence: CASSSLGGSYEQYF. The CDR3 DNA reads TGCGCCAGCAGCTCTCTAGGCGGATCCTACGAGCAGTACTTC.

This clone was recorded a few times. The chain uses TRBV7-9 and TRBJ1-2; maybe TRBD1 (5 bases). The germline gives CDR1 SEHNR, CDR2 FQNEAQ (reference sequence). The V end was cut by 5 bases, the J end by 6 bases, with 10 bases between. The CDR3 contains 12 residues. This CDR3 is CASSRKGNGYTF. In DNA form, the CDR3 reads TGTGCCAGCAGCAGGAAGGGGAATGGCTACACCTTC. Together with reference TRBV7-9 and TRBJ1-2, the CDR3 gives the full variable domain: DTGVSQNPRHKITKRGQNVTFRCDPISEHNRLYWYRQTLGQGPEFLTYFQNEAQLEKSRLLSDRFSAERPKGSFSTLEIQRTEQGDSAMYLCASSRKGNGYTFGSGTRLTVV.

This clone was observed a single time. J is TRBJ2-2 and V is TRBV5-4; 15 bases fit TRBD2. V dropped 2 bases and J dropped 5; count of bases not matched to a gene: 1. The germline gives CDR1 SGHNT, CDR2 YYREEE (reference sequence). The CDR3 covers 16 residues. CDR3 protein: CASSFGLAGGTGELFF. In DNA, the CDR3 is TGTGCCAGCAGCTTCGGACTAGCGGGGGGGACCGGGGAGCTGTTTTTT.

J is TRBJ2-7 and V is TRBV29-1; D is possibly TRBD1 or TRBD2 (5 bases each). Trimming removed 6 bases at V and 3 bases at J, with 15 bases between. The CDR3 is 13 amino acids. CDR1 SQVTM and CDR2 ANQGSEA come from the germline V gene. CDR3 in amino acids: CSVGTSNSYEQYF. CDR3 bases: TGCAGCGTAGGGACGTCGAATAGCTACGAGCAGTACTTC.

The rearrangement links TRBV19 to TRBJ2-7; D uncertain. Germline assignment: CDR1 LNHDA and CDR2 SQIVND (reference sequence). The CDR3 totals 14 residues. V was shortened by 1 base and J by 2 bases, with 9 bases between the two germline ends. CDR3 DNA: TGTGCCAGTAGTATAGCGGTCACGACCTACGAGCAGTACTTC. It codes for CASSIAVTTYEQYF.

The V gene is TRBV18, the J gene TRBJ2-5, with D unresolved. The CDR3 runs 16 residues. V was shortened by 3 bases and J by 5 bases, with 19 bases between the two germline ends. Germline CDR1 is KGHSH and CDR2 is LQKENI. As DNA, the CDR3 is TGTGCCAGCTCACCTGTCTTAGCCTCCGCAATGGAGACCCAGTACTTC. Protein product: CASSPVLASAMETQYF. Complete variable domain (other parts from reference TRBV18 and TRBJ2-5): NAGVMQNPRHLVRRRGQEARLRCSPMKGHSHVYWYRQLPEEGLKFMVYLQKENIIDESGMPKERFSAEFPKEGPSILRIQQVVRGDSAAYFCASSPVLASAMETQYFGPGTRLLVL.

The V and J genes are TRBV14 and TRBJ1-2; 9 positions agree with TRBD1. The CDR3 totals 14 residues. V dropped 4 bases and J dropped 3; count of bases not matched to a gene: 3. The germline V gene encodes CDR1 SGHDN and CDR2 FVKESK. CDR3 DNA: TGTGCCAGCAGCCGGACAGGGGACTACTATGGCTACACCTTC. Its translation: CASSRTGDYYGYTF.

This clone was counted a few times. The chain combines TRBV30 with TRBJ1-1; maybe TRBD1 (6 bases). The CDR3 covers 14 residues. Trimming took off 2 bases at V and 1 base at J, with 11 bases between the two ends. CDR1 is GTSNPN and CDR2 is SVGIG in the germline V gene (reference sequence). This CDR3 reads CAWSSGQKNTEAFF. Here the CDR3 DNA reads TGTGCCTGGAGTTCAGGACAGAAGAACACTGAAGCTTTCTTT. Together with reference TRBV30 and TRBJ1-1, the CDR3 gives the full variable domain: SQTIHQWPATLVQPVGSPLSLECTVEGTSNPNLYWYRQAAGRGLQLLFYSVGIGQISSEVPQNLSASRPQDRQFILSSKKLLLSDSGFYLCAWSSGQKNTEAFFGQGTRLTVV.

This clone has only one observation. The chain recombines TRBV4-1 with TRBJ2-3; 8 positions match TRBD2. The CDR3 is 16 amino acids. Germline CDR1 MGHRA, CDR2 YSYEKL. Trimming took 2 bases from V and 0 from J; bases not matched to a gene: 4. The CDR3 loop is CASSQRIAGSTDTQYF. CDR3 DNA: TGCGCCAGCAGCCAAAGAATAGCGGGGAGCACAGATACGCAGTATTTT.